This TCR beta chain comes out of a study of graft-versus-host responses after intestinal transplantation. Method: immunoSEQ multiplex PCR; TCRdb's copy keeps in-frame clones and lacks some. The table includes roughly 4,500 clones, about 72% detected once. The germline gives CDR1 MNHEY, CDR2 SVGAGI. CDR3 size: 15 residues. Trimming cost V 3 bases and J 7 bases; bases outside gene matches: 6. Researchers processed graft tissue to release intraepithelial and lamina propria lymphocytes. The source is a human patient who received an intestinal transplant, so some T cells may come from the graft donor. This specimen was ileum tissue, taken 9 days after transplant. The chain couples TRBV6-5 to TRBJ1-6, with 7 nucleotides matching TRBD1. The CDR3 sequence is CASSYRGQPNSPLHF. In DNA form, the CDR3 reads TGTGCCAGCAGTTATAGGGGGCAGCCAAATTCACCCCTCCACTTT.